Reported below is one T cell receptor (beta chain). Its antigen specificity is not known. No much larger clone is present one base from it, and per-base qualities are unavailable. CDR1 and CDR2 are read off the germline V gene as ENHRY and SYGVKD. The CDR3 measures 16 amino acids from cysteine to phenylalanine. The retained sequence is limited to the CDR3, 48 bases, with the frame set at the first base. At the junction V is shortened by 6 bases and J by 0 bases; bases outside the gene matches: 8. The immunoSEQ Assay, a bias-controlled multiplex PCR, was used to amplify TCRbeta CDR3 regions from genomic DNA. The paper's data handling went like this. Within the assay, amplification of reference gene primers was used to estimate how many nucleated cells each sample contained. To quantify the absolute abundance of each unique TCRbeta CDR3 rearrangement, sequence reads were collapsed and filtered. For each sample, productive Simpson clonality was calculated as the square root of Simpson's diversity index over productive rearrangements. Here the immuneACCESS table is served through TCRdb, limited to in-frame sequences with V and J called. Missing clones are a known gap in these copies; in checked studies unresolved V genes cover under half, and the rest lacks a known reason. The V and J calls and clone size are taken from that table; D and trimming were inferred from the DNA. Across this sample there are about 150,000 clones, with 80% to 90% seen only once. The top ten hold 3% to 3.5% of the sample.

These data are taken from a study of blood T cell repertoires in COVID-19 (dated by TCRdb to the early 2020s). For context, the study as a whole: Samples from collaborators originated in the United States, Italy and Spain and spanned both the acute and convalescent phases of COVID-19. The repertoires were made available in a free public database intended to serve as a resource for research on the immune response to SARS-CoV-2. Where available, HLA class I and class II types were obtained from metadata supplied by the sample provider rather than from assay-based typing. Sample metadata almost always included a de-identified subject ID, COVID-19 status, age in years and sex. The dataset comprised deeply sampled blood TCRbeta repertoires from subjects exposed to, actively infected with, or recovered from COVID-19. Samples came from the ongoing ImmuneRACE study (first 160 participants) plus 1,254 subjects from 6 global collaborators. The prospective study material was composed of cDNA or gDNA derived from T cells, B-cell-depleted T cells, or PBMCs.

On the study overall, not on this receptor specifically: The quantity of clinical and demographic metadata differed by source and by participant and was supplied without curation.

The collaborating institutions used their own protocols to collect whole blood in K2EDTA tubes. Collaborator samples were shipped for TCRbeta analysis as frozen whole blood, isolated PBMCs, or DNA extracted from either sample type. The sequenced sample was peripheral blood. This TCR was sampled from an older woman with active COVID-19. The V gene is TRBV10-3 and the J gene is TRBJ1-3; 7 bases in the junction line up with TRBD1. The DNA sequence is as follows: TGTGCCATCAGCGGGACAGAAATACGCTCTGGAAACACCATATATTTT. This yields the protein CAISGTEIRSGNTIYF.